This T cell receptor beta chain originates from a study of T cells in Graves' hyperthyroidism and ophthalmopathy (dated by TCRdb to the late 2010s). About the study as a whole: Peripheral blood was sampled at the time of initial diagnosis, prior to any treatment. The study also compared thyroid tissue and blood T-cell repertoires from more than five Graves' hyperthyroidism patients. Once sampling was done, hyperthyroidism patients were given methimazole at a starting dose of 30 mg daily, whereas ophthalmopathy patients were given high-dose intravenous methylprednisolone. Whether ophthalmopathy could be predicted prospectively was tested in an independent validation cohort made up of fewer than 20 hyperthyroidism patients plus 17 patients who later progressed to ophthalmopathy. To identify TCR V-J signatures that set the groups apart, the researchers used a discovery cohort of more than 95 patients, made up of roughly 40 with Graves' ophthalmopathy and 57 with stable Graves' hyperthyroidism. The paper reports TCR Vbeta CDR3 sequencing of approximately 130 peripheral blood samples: around 45 ophthalmopathy, under 80 hyperthyroidism and around 17 progressor patients. The roughly 94 discovery patients were randomly divided into training and test sets at a 7:3 ratio. Findings and caveats that apply to the study as a whole: Most expanded thyroid clonotypes (frequency above 0.001) were also found in blood, which suggests that blood repertoires may mirror thyroid immune responses. Sample size was not statistically predetermined, and blinding of investigators to group allocation was not performed. In validation, the model predicted progression to ophthalmopathy a median of 6.5 months before onset, with roughly 70% sensitivity and around 76% specificity. A model built on a 13 V-J signature distinguished ophthalmopathy from stable hyperthyroidism, reaching around 88% sensitivity and 81.08% specificity in cross-validation and 80%/75% in testing.

Taken from the germline V gene, the CDR1 and CDR2 loops are SNHLY and FYNNEI. V and J are trimmed by 6 bases and 12 bases, and the gene matches miss 11 bases of the junction. Including cysteine and phenylalanine, the CDR3 has 13 amino acids. Only the CDR3 region is kept as DNA, spanning 39 bases read in frame from base 1. In its sample, this clonotype was seen many times. This clone's antigen is unknown. Base qualities are not provided; no much larger clone lies one nucleotide away. Stable Graves' hyperthyroidism was defined as the absence of progression to ophthalmopathy over 18 months of follow-up. Hyperthyroidism patients were aged 18 to 65 years and newly diagnosed, with disease duration of less than 2 months. Patients with uncontrolled infections, other autoimmune diseases, pregnancy or lactation were excluded. Diagnoses relied on clinical symptoms, serum thyroxine and TRAb, thyroid ultrasound and orbital computed tomography. PBMCs were isolated from more than 9 ml of fresh peripheral blood by Ficoll-Paque density gradient centrifugation. Trizol reagent was used to extract total RNA, and RNA quality was then checked on an Agilent 2100 Bioanalyzer.

The TCR beta CDR3 regions were amplified from RNA transcripts. For the first round of RT-PCR on the TCR CDR3, the HTBI primer set was used together with the Qiagen OneStep RT-PCR kit. Libraries were constructed in a second round of multiplex PCR, after which size selection and purification were carried out. The libraries were sequenced on an Illumina HiSeq2000 using paired-end 100 bp reads. In the original analysis: SOAPnuke was used to process the raw data, throwing out any read that contained adapters or uncalled bases, had a mean Phred below 15, or lacked an exact constant-primer or identifier match. High-quality paired reads were merged using COPE v1.2.5, and each unique nucleotide sequence was defined as a clonotype. Clonotypes were aligned to IMGT TRBV, TRBD and TRBJ reference segments using MiTCR v1.1. Analysis was restricted to V-J combinations with a frequency above 0.0001, which covered about 99% of repertoires. A TCS score was defined as the ratio of F50 (clonal expansion) to E x V (chaos), with BLOSUM62-based TCRdist applied between CDR3 peptides within each V-J. Welch's t-statistics and random forest reduced just over 500 V-J features to under 15, which were used in a naive Bayes classifier (R e1071). Clones were called with MiXCR by TCRdb after fastp trimmed the public reads at Q25, and only in-frame beta chains were retained. Under each unique CDR3 protein, matching rows form one entry showing the most common genes and DNA. These V and J calls rely on TCRdb rather than the paper's analysis. The sample profile shows a few hundred thousand distinct CDR3 sequences; 15% of them were found once. The top ten clones comprise less than 35% of the sample.

The chain is encoded by TRBV2 joined to TRBJ1-2, with 9 bases in between that match TRBD1. The sample comprised blood. The clonotype originates from a woman aged 30 to 39 with Graves' hyperthyroidism. The CDR3 amino acid sequence is: CASSGDRAREHTF. The nucleotide sequence reads as follows: TGTGCCAGCAGCGGGGACAGGGCCCGTGAGCACACCTTC.